Given below is one T cell receptor beta chain in context. Its target is unknown. UMIs that had a 6-nucleotide sample barcode were put in using template switching. Reanalyzing the 5' RACE reads, TCRdb keeps one entry per CDR3 protein, without DNA. The sample totals some 330,000 distinct CDR3 sequences. The data belong to a study of monozygotic twins with inflammatory bowel disease. Study-wide results and caveats: IBD patients carried less diverse TCRbeta repertoires (inverse Simpson) than healthy co-twins. Resolution of different T cell subtypes was not achieved.

There are 14 residues in the CDR3. Germline V gene lookup returns CDR1 SEHNR and CDR2 FQNEAQ (reference sequence). The sequence was obtained from a human donor with ulcerative colitis or Crohn's disease, or a healthy co-twin of an affected twin (not recorded which). What was sequenced was blood. This chain uses TRBV7-9 with TRBJ2-3. CDR3 region: CASSRPFRTDTQYF.